This TCR beta chain is from a study of T cells in Graves' hyperthyroidism and ophthalmopathy. With respect to this clonotype: With a much larger clone just one base away, this may be a read error.

The CDR3 regions of TCR beta were amplified from RNA transcripts. An initial round of RT-PCR targeting the TCR CDR3 relied on the HTBI primer set. One entry per CDR3 protein results from TCRdb running MiXCR on the multiplex PCR reads. The profile shows some 690,000 distinct CDR3 sequences, around 16% of them singletons. Diagnosis of hyperthyroidism was new in patients aged 18 to 65, and its duration was under 2 months. J lost 3 bases, V lost 2 bases, and 4 bases had no gene match. The germline gives CDR1 GTSNPN, CDR2 SVGIG (reference sequence). CDR3 length equals 13 residues. The sample consisted of blood. The chain links TRBV30 to TRBJ2-7, with 7 bases identical to TRBD1. This TCR came from a man between 50 and 59 years old with Graves' hyperthyroidism. For the CDR3, the DNA is TGTGCCTGGAGTCGAAACAGGGGCTACGAGCAGTACTTC. Its translation: CAWSRNRGYEQYF.